These T cell receptor beta chains were read from a single sample in a study of blood T cell repertoires in COVID-19. Using immunoSEQ multiplex PCR, the repertoire was profiled, and TCRdb retains in-frame clones only, with some absent. This sample has 260,000 or so clones, with around 80% found just once. What was sequenced was peripheral blood. Receptors were obtained from a man at least 80 years old with acute or convalescent COVID-19. Each CDR3 is given without its conserved first and last residue. Fields, in order: V gene, J gene, D gene, clone size, CDR3 protein. The D gene is left open where the match is weak. Clone size is not always given. Where it is, it says once, few, many or a class for expanded clones.

TRBV3-1/TRBV3-2,TRBJ2-2,.,once,ASSQITTTGELF
TRBV10-3,TRBJ2-7,TRBD1,few,AISDGQGGTY
TRBV2,TRBJ1-6,.,.,ASLTGWNSPLH
TRBV19,TRBJ1-5,.,.,ASNRDNYQPQH
TRBV7-8,TRBJ1-5,.,.,ASSVTGLSNQPQH
TRBV5-5,TRBJ2-7,TRBD1,.,ASSRQTGDLSYEQY
TRBV5-1,TRBJ2-2,TRBD2,few,ASSLTAGDNTGELF
TRBV11-2,TRBJ2-7,.,.,ASSLGRLGYEQY
TRBV7-2,TRBJ2-7,.,.,ASSRPGIYEQY
TRBV18,TRBJ1-1,.,.,ASSPGPLMNTEAF
TRBV5-1,TRBJ1-4,.,once,ASSADNNEKLF
TRBV3-1/TRBV3-2,TRBJ2-6,.,.,ASSQRSGANVLT
TRBV30,TRBJ1-4,.,few,AAGWGGKLF
TRBV27,TRBJ2-7,.,few,ASSGGDRYEQY
TRBV6-6,TRBJ2-7,TRBD1,few,ASRSRQGSYEQY
TRBV2,TRBJ2-1,.,.,ASTLLSDEQF
TRBV6-5,TRBJ2-5,.,.,ASSYGGARETQY
TRBV4-1,TRBJ2-1,TRBD2,.,ASSQTPLAGVSNEQF
TRBV3-1/TRBV3-2,TRBJ2-7,TRBD2,.,ASSQEGLTSGNEQY
TRBV7-9,TRBJ1-6,.,.,ASSEAGFNSPLH
TRBV29-1,TRBJ2-7,TRBD2,.,SVERASGYEQY
TRBV10-3,TRBJ1-5,.,.,AISEQGNQPQH
TRBV5-1,TRBJ2-5,.,.,ASSLETPRAQY
TRBV4-1,TRBJ1-5,TRBD1,.,ASSQGTAQPQH
TRBV5-1,TRBJ2-7,TRBD1,.,ASSLFRGRDFYEQY
TRBV14,TRBJ1-5,.,.,ASSQDPRRRNQPQH
TRBV18,TRBJ1-2,.,once,ASSPYRPPSNYGYT
TRBV7-9,TRBJ1-4,.,.,ASSLTGTSNEKLF
TRBV9,TRBJ1-6,TRBD1,.,ASSVGPPQGVNSPLH
TRBV20-1,TRBJ1-1,.,few,SAIDFPEAF
TRBV29-1,TRBJ2-3,TRBD2,.,SVVERRGRSSTDTQY
TRBV5-4,TRBJ1-1,TRBD1,.,ASSFRTGGERNTEAF
TRBV9,TRBJ2-5,TRBD2,.,ASSFSGGETQY
TRBV7-9,TRBJ1-3,TRBD1,.,ASSLVVGQGLFSGNTIY
TRBV7-2,TRBJ2-5,TRBD2,.,ASSLRASGGAKTQY
TRBV7-2,TRBJ2-1,TRBD1,.,ASSLGQGRYNEQF
TRBV5-1,TRBJ2-7,TRBD2,.,ASSSDRTSGLSYEQY
TRBV5-4,TRBJ2-3,TRBD2,.,ASSPGLAGGRDTQY
TRBV6-5,TRBJ1-1,.,once,ASSWLGGGTEAF
TRBV30,TRBJ2-1,.,.,ACPLAGRGAEQF
TRBV11-2,TRBJ1-5,.,.,ASSLDRGGNQPQH
TRBV6-1,TRBJ2-7,.,.,ASSEAKPPYEQY
TRBV11-2,TRBJ2-2,.,.,ASSLMGPGVATGELF
TRBV18,TRBJ1-1,.,.,ASSPPLSAEAF
TRBV29-1,TRBJ1-2,.,once,SVDGPSANYGYT
TRBV27,TRBJ2-5,TRBD2,.,ASSFLAGVEETQY
TRBV5-1,TRBJ2-6,.,.,ASSRNQNSGANVLT
TRBV12-3/TRBV12-4,TRBJ1-1,.,.,ASSSVANTEAF
TRBV6-5,TRBJ1-2,TRBD1,.,ASSYLPTGGNYGYT
TRBV3-1/TRBV3-2,TRBJ1-2,TRBD1,.,ASSPTGANYGYT